Listed below are T cell receptor beta chains from one sample, sequenced in a study of blood T cells in healthy people across ages. TCRdb reprocessed the 5' RACE reads via MiXCR and lists one record per CDR3 protein. The table has over 950,000 distinct CDR3 sequences, 51% seen once. Sequencing was carried out using blood. These receptors were obtained from a woman aged 55-69 years in good health. The conserved cysteine and the conserved F or W are not part of the CDR3 here. The D gene is left open where the match is weak. Clone size is shown for a subset of rows, as once, few, many or a class of expanded clone.

>TRBV20-1|TRBD2|TRBJ2-1|.
SAPGLAGGSGNEQF
>TRBV5-8|.|TRBJ2-6|.
ASSLLISGANVLT
>TRBV20-1|.|TRBJ2-1|.
SASRQAAYEQF
>TRBV30|.|TRBJ2-5|.
AWSELAGGTQY
>TRBV3-1|.|TRBJ1-1|.
ASSHPRTDHTEAF
>TRBV5-1|TRBD2|TRBJ2-3|few
ASSSSGGSTDTQY
>TRBV29-1|.|TRBJ2-7|many
SVVGDEQY
>TRBV7-2|.|TRBJ1-2|.
ASSLDIPPLYGYT
>TRBV3-1|.|TRBJ2-3|.
ASSRAAITDTQY
>TRBV27|.|TRBJ1-2|few
ASSSIRVWSGYT
>TRBV3-1|.|TRBJ1-4|.
ASSQDQGREKLF
>TRBV7-2|.|TRBJ2-4|.
ASSLTGPQNIQY
>TRBV28|.|TRBJ2-5|.
ASSSILRGETQY
>TRBV4-1|.|TRBJ2-7|many
ASSQGPEYEQY
>TRBV10-3|TRBD1|TRBJ2-2|once
AIRDRGTNTGELF
>TRBV3-1|.|TRBJ2-7|few
ASSQGWHYEQY
>TRBV6-6|.|TRBJ1-1|.
ASNTPGVNTEAF
>TRBV7-2|.|TRBJ2-5|.
ASSSDRQEAQY
>TRBV9|.|TRBJ2-1|.
ASSPGTMNYNEQF
>TRBV20-1|.|TRBJ2-1|.
SARNPLGTFYNEQF
>TRBV7-2|.|TRBJ2-7|.
ASSPLTSFYEQY
>TRBV4-1|TRBD1|TRBJ2-7|.
ASSLPGGTGEQY
>TRBV5-1|TRBD1|TRBJ2-1|few
ASSPRQGHEQF
>TRBV7-7|.|TRBJ2-5|.
ASSLAPGGEETQY
>TRBV5-1|.|TRBJ1-2|few
ASSLDGEVYGYT
>TRBV20-1|.|TRBJ2-1|.
SATIPGVGNEQF
>TRBV6-4|.|TRBJ2-3|.
ASAEGRSTDTQY
>TRBV6-2/TRBV6-3|.|TRBJ1-5|.
ASWGTDRNQPQH
>TRBV4-2|.|TRBJ2-7|few
ASSPLLERRSYEQY
>TRBV30|.|TRBJ2-5|.
AWSEASLGTQY
>TRBV29-1|.|TRBJ2-7|few
SVGPSLGRGEQY
>TRBV4-2|.|TRBJ2-5|.
ASSSEEGTGETQY
>TRBV6-5|TRBD2|TRBJ2-3|.
ASSPGGAGAPDTQY
>TRBV3-1|TRBD2|TRBJ2-5|.
ASSPGTTRQETQY
>TRBV7-9|.|TRBJ2-3|few
ASSLIAGRTDTQY
>TRBV7-2|.|TRBJ2-5|.
ASSLNRGGETQY
>TRBV12-3/TRBV12-4|.|TRBJ2-5|.
ASAQGWETQY
>TRBV20-1|TRBD2|TRBJ2-7|.
SAYKRETPYEQY
>TRBV5-1|.|TRBJ2-3|few
ASSLQAVTDTQY
>TRBV2|TRBD1|TRBJ2-5|many
ASRSTDRPIPKRTQY